This record looks at one T cell receptor beta chain sequence and its context. Its specificity is not known. The data were produced by immunoSEQ multiplex PCR, yet TCRdb's version contains in-frame clones alone and is incomplete. The repertoire has around 150,000 clones, roughly 90% of them found once; the top ten carry about 9.3%. The data stem from a study of cytomegalovirus exposure and HLA in healthy donors. V was pared by 3 bases and J by 2 bases, with 9 bases of the junction left unmatched. CDR3 size: 17 residues. Per the germline V gene, CDR1 is MGHDK and CDR2 is SYGVNS. The donors belonged to the approximately 120-subject validation cohort, separate from the roughly 670-subject first cohort. Overall study findings and caveats: Cytomegalovirus-associated status was assigned to 164 TCR beta chains.

The chain combines TRBV25-1 with TRBJ2-1; 8 positions agree with TRBD2. Material: PBMCs. This TCR was sampled from a woman younger than 35 in good health and CMV-seropositive. The CDR3 here is CASSESPSGSPYNEQFF. The CDR3 nucleotides are TGTGCCAGCAGTGAGTCCCCCAGCGGGAGCCCCTACAATGAGCAGTTCTTC.